These T cell receptor beta chains were read from a single sample in a study of cytomegalovirus exposure and HLA in healthy donors. The assay was immunoSEQ multiplex PCR, and TCRdb's table has in-frame clones only and misses some. This sample has about 73,000 clones, with approximately 90% found just once. The sample consisted of PBMCs. The receptor set was obtained from a woman aged 18-29 years in good health and CMV-seropositive. CDR3s include the opening cysteine and the closing phenylalanine or tryptophan. The D gene is left open where the match is weak. Clone size is stated in some rows and not others, as once, few, many or a class when expanded.

NA	TRBJ1-1	TRBV5-6	TRBD1	CASSTGQGGTEAFF	TGTGCCAGCAGCACTGGACAGGGGGGAACTGAAGCTTTCTTT
NA	TRBJ2-3	TRBV19	NA	CASSMVLLRGDTQYF	TGTGCCAGTAGTATGGTCCTTTTGCGTGGAGATACGCAGTATTTT
NA	TRBJ2-1	TRBV6-4	TRBD2	CASSDRGGGANEQFF	TGTGCCAGCAGTGACAGAGGCGGGGGGGCCAATGAGCAGTTCTTC
NA	TRBJ1-5	TRBV5-1	TRBD1	CASSWGDRGDNQPQHF	TGCGCCAGCAGCTGGGGGGACAGGGGGGACAATCAGCCCCAGCATTTT
NA	TRBJ1-4	TRBV6-5	NA	CASTRSATNEKLFF	TGTGCCAGCACCAGGTCTGCAACTAATGAAAAACTGTTTTTT
NA	TRBJ2-7	TRBV21-1	NA	CASSKQTSGIHPYEQYF	TGTGCCAGCAGCAAGCAGACTAGCGGGATTCACCCCTACGAGCAGTACTTC
NA	TRBJ1-6	TRBV16	TRBD1	CASSQSQGATTNSPLHF	TGTGCCAGCAGCCAATCCCAGGGGGCGACTACTAATTCACCCCTCCACTTT
few	TRBJ1-1	TRBV6-5	TRBD1	CASSHRGTEAFF	TGTGCCAGCAGCCACAGGGGAACTGAAGCTTTCTTT
once	TRBJ1-1	TRBV6-1	NA	CASSKGAEAFF	TGTGCCAGCAGTAAAGGCGCTGAAGCTTTCTTT
once	TRBJ2-2	TRBV5-1	TRBD1	CASSDTGVVRIGELFF	TGCGCCAGCAGCGATACAGGGGTGGTAAGGATCGGGGAGCTGTTTTTT
NA	TRBJ2-5	TRBV27	NA	CASSPRQPRETQYF	TGTGCCAGCAGTCCCCGACAGCCCCGGGAGACCCAGTACTTC
NA	TRBJ1-5	TRBV29-1	NA	CSVVQGVDQPQHF	TGCAGCGTTGTACAGGGAGTGGATCAGCCCCAGCATTTT
few	TRBJ2-2	TRBV4-3	NA	CASSQDRAGNTGELFF	TGCGCCAGCAGCCAAGATAGAGCGGGGAACACCGGGGAGCTGTTTTTT
NA	TRBJ2-1	TRBV11-3	NA	CASSLGSSYNEQFF	TGTGCCAGCAGCTTAGGGAGCTCCTACAATGAGCAGTTCTTC
NA	TRBJ1-1	TRBV7-2	NA	CASSPAEWAMNTEAFF	TGTGCCAGCAGCCCAGCCGAGTGGGCTATGAACACTGAAGCTTTCTTT
NA	TRBJ1-1	TRBV2	TRBD1	CASSRAKGASTEAFF	TGTGCCAGCAGCCGAGCGAAGGGGGCGAGCACTGAAGCTTTCTTT
NA	TRBJ1-2	TRBV7-8	TRBD1	CASSSTGGAEGYTF	TGTGCCAGCAGCTCAACAGGGGGCGCGGAAGGCTACACCTTC
NA	TRBJ2-7	TRBV19	NA	CASSRAGGVTYEQYF	TGTGCCAGTAGTAGGGCCGGAGGGGTAACCTACGAGCAGTACTTC
NA	TRBJ2-3	TRBV9	TRBD2	CASGGGVTDTQYF	TGTGCCAGCGGCGGGGGAGTCACAGATACGCAGTATTTT
NA	TRBJ2-3	TRBV15	NA	CATSKGLEAFTDTQYF	TGTGCCACCAGCAAAGGACTGGAGGCCTTCACAGATACGCAGTATTTT
NA	TRBJ2-3	TRBV27	TRBD2	CASSPLAGGNTDTQYF	TGTGCCAGCAGCCCCCTAGCGGGGGGGAACACAGATACGCAGTATTTT
NA	TRBJ2-3	TRBV7-9	TRBD1	CASSSGQGTDTQYF	TGTGCCAGCAGCTCCGGACAGGGTACAGATACGCAGTATTTT
NA	TRBJ2-1	TRBV2	TRBD1	CANRDRIRYNEQFF	TGTGCCAATCGGGACAGAATTAGATACAATGAGCAGTTCTTC
NA	TRBJ2-2	TRBV5-1	NA	CASSWDKRGELFF	TGCGCCAGCAGCTGGGACAAGCGAGGGGAGCTGTTTTTT
NA	TRBJ2-1	TRBV9	NA	CASSSGRRNYNEQFF	TGTGCCAGCTCCTCCGGGAGACGAAATTACAATGAGCAGTTCTTC
NA	TRBJ2-3	TRBV2	TRBD2	CASSEVGVVSGRALGTQYF	TGTGCCAGCAGTGAAGTGGGGGTTGTGAGCGGGAGGGCCTTGGGTACGCAGTATTTT